This T cell receptor (beta chain) was sequenced in a study of blood T cells in healthy people across ages. For the second PCR, which ran for 7 to 11 cycles, a sample-barcoded 5' primer and a J-beta primer mix were used. TCRdb called the 5' RACE reads again in MiXCR, with one record for every CDR3 protein. The repertoire holds hundreds of thousands of distinct CDR3 sequences, with just over 55% as singletons. The V and J ends lost 5 bases and 5 bases respectively, with 15 bases between them. The CDR3 runs 15 residues. Germline V gives CDR1 LGHNA, CDR2 YNFKEQ. The V and J genes are TRBV4-2 and TRBJ1-4; tentative D call: TRBD1 (5 bases). This receptor was identified in a man in his forties in good health. The sequenced material came from blood. This chain's CDR3 is CASSSRAAGNEKLFF. Here the CDR3 DNA reads TGTGCCAGCAGCTCAAGAGCGGCAGGGAATGAAAAACTGTTTTTT.